Listed below are T cell receptor beta chains from one sample, sequenced in a study of technical replicates of blood from a handful of donors. Generated by immunoSEQ multiplex PCR, the TCRdb table keeps only in-frame clones and is missing some. The table lists some 47,000 clones, about 90% of them singletons. The sequencing sample was made of PBMCs. The receptors stem from a human donor in good health. Some clones in this sample may be carry-over from other donors' samples. Each CDR3 is given without its conserved first and last residue. Fields, in order: CDR3 length, D gene, J gene, V gene, CDR3 protein. A D gene is named only where the DNA matches it firmly.

>14|-|TRBJ2-6|TRBV4-1
ASSHGGGPGANVLT
>13|-|TRBJ1-2|TRBV6-6
ASSYPGGGDRGYT
>14|TRBD2|TRBJ2-2|TRBV5-4
ASSPVAGGQNGELF
>12|TRBD2|TRBJ2-7|TRBV11-3
ASSQASGKSEQY
>16|TRBD2|TRBJ2-3|TRBV27
ASTTFRASGGWTDTQY
>11|-|TRBJ1-6|TRBV25-1
ASVGEGNSPLH
>12|TRBD1|TRBJ1-2|TRBV7-9
ASSSGQGPYGYT
>12|-|TRBJ1-2|TRBV4-3
ASSQEAGLGGYT
>11|TRBD2|TRBJ2-3|TRBV9
ASSAGGEDTQY
>12|TRBD1|TRBJ1-2|TRBV6-4
ASSDSTGSRGYT
>13|TRBD1|TRBJ2-3|TRBV6-1
ASRGDRGNTDTQY
>11|-|TRBJ1-1|TRBV9
ASSVATYTEAF
>14|TRBD2|TRBJ2-2|TRBV7-8
ASSLVGTKNTGELF
>14|TRBD1|TRBJ2-3|TRBV6-4
ASSDEAGGLTDTQY
>13|TRBD2|TRBJ2-4|TRBV4-3
ASSQEGTSGNIQY
>14|TRBD2|TRBJ2-7|TRBV2
ASSENPGRASYEQY
>17|TRBD1|TRBJ1-6|TRBV19
ASSRDRVPTGSYNSPLH
>13|-|TRBJ1-2|TRBV7-2
ASSLVGAGNYGYT
>13|TRBD1|TRBJ2-1|TRBV11-2
ASSTRTGRSWEQF
>12|TRBD1|TRBJ1-2|TRBV27
ASLPTGAGYGYT
>16|TRBD1|TRBJ1-1|TRBV4-2
ASSGLWIGTAANTEAF
>11|-|TRBJ1-1|TRBV14
ASSRSSGTEAF
>12|TRBD1|TRBJ1-4|TRBV29-1
SVAGQEMNEKLF
>12|-|TRBJ2-7|TRBV7-3
ASSLAPPFLKQY
>13|-|TRBJ2-7|TRBV7-6
ASTVAGGDENEQY
>12|TRBD2|TRBJ2-5|TRBV7-9
ASSPEAGIETQY
>11|-|TRBJ1-1|TRBV7-9
ASSLGGGGEAF
>12|-|TRBJ2-1|TRBV10-3
AITIGEGNNEQF
>11|-|TRBJ1-2|TRBV13
ASSRNRNYGYT
>13|TRBD1|TRBJ1-4|TRBV5-6
ASSLGTGDSFGLF
>14|-|TRBJ2-3|TRBV13
ASSPLGAANPDTQY
>13|TRBD1|TRBJ1-2|TRBV10-3
AISDRDRMDYGYT
>11|-|TRBJ2-7|TRBV7-9
ASSLGGKGFLY
>10|-|TRBJ1-5|TRBV18
ASSPRDQPQH
>12|-|TRBJ2-5|TRBV11-2
ASSFLQGRETQY
>13|-|TRBJ2-2|TRBV6-5
ASSYGTPNTGELF
>14|TRBD2|TRBJ2-3|TRBV7-8
ASRPTSGVSTDTQY
>13|-|TRBJ2-7|TRBV4-3
ASSPQTVASYEQY
>12|-|TRBJ1-1|TRBV11-2
ASRSLKGVTEAF
>14|-|TRBJ1-4|TRBV25-1
ASSEFGGTTNEKLF
>13|TRBD1|TRBJ1-1|TRBV6-5
ASRASTGVNTEAF
>15|TRBD2|TRBJ2-5|TRBV4-2
ASSQISGGELGETQY
>13|-|TRBJ2-5|TRBV6-1
ASSEGRGYQETQY
>15|TRBD2|TRBJ2-1|TRBV5-4
ASSPRAPGGRVNEQF